The present T cell receptor (beta chain) was sequenced within a study of response to subunit inactivated influenza vaccine. The study, taken as a whole, reports: There was a suggestion from the authors that each seasonal influenza vaccination recruits few new T cells.

One entry per CDR3 protein results from TCRdb running MiXCR on the RT-PCR reads. The sample gives hundreds of thousands of distinct CDR3 sequences, around 15% of which show up once; approximately 7.6% is in the top ten. CDR1 and CDR2 from the germline V gene are SGHTA and FQGNSA. This CDR3 contains 15 residues. The V and J ends lost 5 bases and 6 bases respectively, with 17 bases between them. This clonotype has only a few counts. What it recognizes is unknown. Specimen: PBMCs from blood, collected 14 to 15 days before vaccination. This TCR was recovered from a man in his forties or fifties who received an inactivated influenza vaccine. The V call is TRBV7-2, the J call TRBJ2-1; a weak D match, TRBD1 (6 bases). The CDR3 is CASSKLWDTSNEQFF. The CDR3 DNA sequence: TGTGCCAGCAGCAAACTGTGGGACACTAGCAATGAGCAGTTCTTC.